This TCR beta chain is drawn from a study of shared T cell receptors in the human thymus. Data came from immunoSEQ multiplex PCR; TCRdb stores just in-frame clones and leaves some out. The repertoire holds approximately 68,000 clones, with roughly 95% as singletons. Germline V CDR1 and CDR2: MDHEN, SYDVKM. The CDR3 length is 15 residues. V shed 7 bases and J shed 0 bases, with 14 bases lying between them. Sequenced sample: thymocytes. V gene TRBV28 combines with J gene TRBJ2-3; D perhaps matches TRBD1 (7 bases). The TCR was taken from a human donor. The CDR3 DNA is TGTGCCAGCACCAAACAGGGGACTAGCACAGATACGCAGTATTTT. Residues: CASTKQGTSTDTQYF.